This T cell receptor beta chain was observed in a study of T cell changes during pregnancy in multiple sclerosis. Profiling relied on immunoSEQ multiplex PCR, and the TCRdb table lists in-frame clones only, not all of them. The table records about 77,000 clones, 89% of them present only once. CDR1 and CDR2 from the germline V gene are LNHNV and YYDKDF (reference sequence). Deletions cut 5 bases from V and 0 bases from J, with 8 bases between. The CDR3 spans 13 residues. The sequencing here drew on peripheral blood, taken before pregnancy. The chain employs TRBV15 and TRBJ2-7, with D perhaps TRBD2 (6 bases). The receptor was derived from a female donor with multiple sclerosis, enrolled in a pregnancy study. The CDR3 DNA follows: TGTGCCACCAGCCGGCGGGGCTCCTACGAGCAGTACTTC. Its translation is CATSRRGSYEQYF.